These 6 T cell receptor beta chains were all obtained from the same sample, sequenced in a study of human thymus T cells. Libraries were prepared by immunoSEQ multiplex PCR; TCRdb keeps only in-frame clonotypes and omits some of them. The sample yields some 120,000 clones, around 94% seen once. Corrective cardiac surgery supplied the resected thymus tissue. Sequencing was performed on thymus tissue. The receptors originated from a boy under two years old with a congenital heart defect but otherwise immunologically healthy.

The chain uses TRBV15 and TRBJ2-2, with D hard to call. Germline V CDR1 and CDR2: LNHNV, YYDKDF (reference sequence). Trimming removed 0 bases from V and 1 base from J, with 0 bases in between. The CDR3 contains 13 residues. The DNA for the CDR3 is TGTGCCACCAGCAGAGAGAACACCGGGGAGCTGTTTTTT. Protein: CATSRENTGELFF.

The chain uses TRBV5-1 and TRBJ1-6; perhaps TRBD1 as D (5 bases). The germline CDR1 and CDR2 sequences are SGHRS and YFSETQ. Trimming took 0 bases from V and 2 from J, leaving 9 bases between them. The CDR3 sequence is 16 residues long. The CDR3: CASSLGGPTYNSPLHF. CDR3 in DNA: TGCGCCAGCAGCTTGGGGGGCCCGACCTATAATTCACCCCTCCACTTT.

The rearrangement links TRBV4-2 to TRBJ1-2; 9 bases are a match to TRBD1. Germline V gene lookup returns CDR1 LGHNA and CDR2 YNFKEQ. The V gene end was trimmed by 1 base and the J gene end by 4 bases; junction bases not matched to a gene: 22. The CDR3 extends over 21 amino acids. CDR3 DNA sequence: TGTGCCAGCAGCCAAGGTGGATGGGGTTCCACTGGGACAGGGACCTCCTATGGCTACACCTTC. It specifies CASSQGGWGSTGTGTSYGYTF.

This chain uses TRBV7-2 with TRBJ2-3; 8 bases line up with TRBD2. CDR3 length: 17 amino acids. Per the germline V gene, CDR1 is SGHTA and CDR2 is FQGNSA. V trimming: 1 base; J trimming: 9 bases; junction bases outside the gene matches: 15. CDR3 sequence: CASSLGPSGPPHGTQYF. The CDR3 nucleotides are TGTGCCAGCAGCTTAGGACCTAGCGGGCCTCCTCATGGAACGCAGTATTTT.

CDR3 nucleotides: TGTGCCAGCAGCGGATTCGACAGGGATCATGGCTACACCTTC. Translating gives CASSGFDRDHGYTF. The chain links TRBV28 to TRBJ1-2; the match to TRBD1 covers 7 bases. Germline lookup yields CDR1 MDHEN and CDR2 SYDVKM. The CDR3 consists of 14 residues. V dropped 6 bases and J dropped 6; count of bases not matched to a gene: 10.

The chain recombines TRBV11-2 with TRBJ2-7, with TRBD2 as a possible D gene (6 bases). CDR3 length: 16 residues. Trimming shortened V by 5 bases and J by 0 bases, and 17 bases separated the two germline ends. Per germline, CDR1 SGHAT and CDR2 FQNNGV. CDR3 sequence reads: CASSNIRASDSYEQYF. CDR3 coding DNA: TGTGCCAGCAGCAACATACGGGCTAGCGACTCCTACGAGCAGTACTTC.